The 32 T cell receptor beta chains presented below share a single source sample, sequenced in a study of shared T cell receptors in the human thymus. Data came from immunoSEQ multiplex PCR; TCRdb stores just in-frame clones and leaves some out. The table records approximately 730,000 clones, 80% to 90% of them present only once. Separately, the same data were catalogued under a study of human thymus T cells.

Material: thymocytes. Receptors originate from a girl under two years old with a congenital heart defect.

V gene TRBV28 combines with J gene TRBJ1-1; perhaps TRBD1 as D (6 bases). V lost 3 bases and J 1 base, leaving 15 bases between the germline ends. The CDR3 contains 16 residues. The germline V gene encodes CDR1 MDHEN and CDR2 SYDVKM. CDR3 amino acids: CASSFFTGWENTEAFF. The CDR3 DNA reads TGTGCCAGCAGTTTTTTTACAGGGTGGGAGAACACTGAAGCTTTCTTT.

The CDR3 DNA reads as TGTGCCAGCAGCGACGGAACAGGGGATGGGGAAAAACTGTTTTTT. It is translated as CASSDGTGDGEKLFF. The V and J genes are TRBV9 and TRBJ1-4; 7 nucleotides line up with TRBD1. Germline-derived CDR1 and CDR2 are SGDLS and YYNGEE. V trimming: 3 bases; J trimming: 8 bases; junction bases outside the gene matches: 10. CDR3 size: 15 residues.

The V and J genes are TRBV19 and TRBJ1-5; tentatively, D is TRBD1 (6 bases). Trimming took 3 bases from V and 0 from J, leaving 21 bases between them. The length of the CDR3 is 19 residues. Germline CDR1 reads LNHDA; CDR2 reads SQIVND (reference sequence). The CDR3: CASSIIGQGTGYSNQPQHF. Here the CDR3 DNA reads TGTGCCAGTAGTATCATTGGTCAGGGGACGGGGTATAGCAATCAGCCCCAGCATTTT. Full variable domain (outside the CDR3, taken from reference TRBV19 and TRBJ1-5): DGGITQSPKYLFRKEGQNVTLSCEQNLNHDAMYWYRQDPGQGLRLIYYSQIVNDFQKGDIAEGYSVSREKKESFPLTVTSAQKNPTAFYLCASSIIGQGTGYSNQPQHFGDGTRLSIL.

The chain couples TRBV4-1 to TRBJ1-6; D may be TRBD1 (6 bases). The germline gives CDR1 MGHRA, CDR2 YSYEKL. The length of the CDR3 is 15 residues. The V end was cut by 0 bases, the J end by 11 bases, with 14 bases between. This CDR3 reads CASSQDRTRGTPLHF. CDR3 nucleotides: TGCGCCAGCAGCCAAGATCGGACGAGGGGGACACCCCTCCACTTT.

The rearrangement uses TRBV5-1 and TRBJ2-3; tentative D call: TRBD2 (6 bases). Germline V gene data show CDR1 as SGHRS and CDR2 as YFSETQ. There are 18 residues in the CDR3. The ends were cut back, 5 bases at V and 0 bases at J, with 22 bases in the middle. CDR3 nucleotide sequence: TGCGCCAGCAGGACCCGCCAAACCGGGACTCATAGCACAGATACGCAGTATTTT. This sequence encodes CASRTRQTGTHSTDTQYF.

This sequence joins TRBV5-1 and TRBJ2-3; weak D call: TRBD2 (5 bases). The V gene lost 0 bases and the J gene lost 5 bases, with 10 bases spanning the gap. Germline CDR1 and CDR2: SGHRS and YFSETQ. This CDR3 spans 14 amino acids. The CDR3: CASSLGSGVDTQYF. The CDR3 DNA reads TGCGCCAGCAGCTTGGGTTCCGGGGTAGATACGCAGTATTTT.

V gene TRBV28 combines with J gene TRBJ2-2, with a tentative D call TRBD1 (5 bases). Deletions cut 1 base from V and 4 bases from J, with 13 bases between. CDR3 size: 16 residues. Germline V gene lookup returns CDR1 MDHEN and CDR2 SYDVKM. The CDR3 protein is CASSLSPGIRTGELFF. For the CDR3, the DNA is TGTGCCAGCAGTTTATCTCCAGGGATTCGCACCGGGGAGCTGTTTTTT.

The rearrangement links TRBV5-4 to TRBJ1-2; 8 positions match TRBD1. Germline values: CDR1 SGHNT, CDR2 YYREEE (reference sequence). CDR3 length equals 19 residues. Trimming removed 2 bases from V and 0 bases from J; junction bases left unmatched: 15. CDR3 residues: CASSLRGQGVGTSNYGYTF. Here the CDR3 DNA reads TGTGCCAGCAGCTTAAGAGGACAGGGAGTGGGAACTTCTAACTATGGCTACACCTTC.

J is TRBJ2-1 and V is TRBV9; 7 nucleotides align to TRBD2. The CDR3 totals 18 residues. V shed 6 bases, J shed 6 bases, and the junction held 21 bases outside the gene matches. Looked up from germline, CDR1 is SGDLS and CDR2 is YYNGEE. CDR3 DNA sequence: TGTGCCAGCACGAGAAGCGGGGCGCCCATACTTATGGGCAATGAGCAGTTCTTC. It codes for CASTRSGAPILMGNEQFF.

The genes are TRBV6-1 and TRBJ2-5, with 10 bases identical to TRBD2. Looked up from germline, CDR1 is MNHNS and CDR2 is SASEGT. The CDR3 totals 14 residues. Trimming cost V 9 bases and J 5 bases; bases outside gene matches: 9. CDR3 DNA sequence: TGTGCCAGGGGGAGCGGGGGGGCAAGGGAGACCCAGTACTTC. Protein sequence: CARGSGGARETQYF.

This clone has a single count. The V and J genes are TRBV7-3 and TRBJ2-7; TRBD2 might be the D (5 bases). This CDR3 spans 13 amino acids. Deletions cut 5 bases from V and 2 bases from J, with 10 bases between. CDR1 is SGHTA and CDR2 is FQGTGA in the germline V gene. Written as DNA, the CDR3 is TGTGCCAGCAGCCGGGGATTTCCCTACGAGCAGTACTTC. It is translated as CASSRGFPYEQYF.

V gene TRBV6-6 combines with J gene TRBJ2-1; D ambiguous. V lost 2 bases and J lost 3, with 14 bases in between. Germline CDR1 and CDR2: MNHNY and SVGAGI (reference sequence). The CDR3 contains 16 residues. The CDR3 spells CASSYTSVEFYNEQFF. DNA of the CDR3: TGTGCCAGCAGTTACACCTCTGTAGAATTCTACAATGAGCAGTTCTTC.

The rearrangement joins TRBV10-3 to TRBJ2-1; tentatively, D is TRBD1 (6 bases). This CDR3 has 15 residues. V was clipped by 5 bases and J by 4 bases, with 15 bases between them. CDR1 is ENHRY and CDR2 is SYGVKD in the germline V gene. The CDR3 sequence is CAISQQGSLYNEQFF. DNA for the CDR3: TGTGCCATCAGTCAACAGGGCTCGCTTTACAATGAGCAGTTCTTC.

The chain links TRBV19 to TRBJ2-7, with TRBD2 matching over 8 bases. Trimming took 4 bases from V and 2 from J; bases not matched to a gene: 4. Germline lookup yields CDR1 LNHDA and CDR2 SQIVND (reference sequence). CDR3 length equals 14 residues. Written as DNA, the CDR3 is TGTGCCAGTAGTACACTAGCGGCCCCCTACGAGCAGTACTTC. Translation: CASSTLAAPYEQYF. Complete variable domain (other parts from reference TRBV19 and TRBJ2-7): DGGITQSPKYLFRKEGQNVTLSCEQNLNHDAMYWYRQDPGQGLRLIYYSQIVNDFQKGDIAEGYSVSREKKESFPLTVTSAQKNPTAFYLCASSTLAAPYEQYFGPGTRLTVT.

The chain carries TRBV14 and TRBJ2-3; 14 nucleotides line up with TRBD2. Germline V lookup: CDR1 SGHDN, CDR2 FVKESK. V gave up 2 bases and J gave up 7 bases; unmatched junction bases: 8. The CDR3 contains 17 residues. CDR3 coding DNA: TGTGCCAGCAGCCAAATGACTAGCGGGGGGGCCGTAAATACGCAGTATTTT. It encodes CASSQMTSGGAVNTQYF.

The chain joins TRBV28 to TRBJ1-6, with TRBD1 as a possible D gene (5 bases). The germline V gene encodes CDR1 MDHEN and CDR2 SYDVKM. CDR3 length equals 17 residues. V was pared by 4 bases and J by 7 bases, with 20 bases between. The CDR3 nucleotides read TGTGCCAGCAGTTACGCGCGGGGGAGGCAACTAAATTCACCCCTCCACTTT. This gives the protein CASSYARGRQLNSPLHF.

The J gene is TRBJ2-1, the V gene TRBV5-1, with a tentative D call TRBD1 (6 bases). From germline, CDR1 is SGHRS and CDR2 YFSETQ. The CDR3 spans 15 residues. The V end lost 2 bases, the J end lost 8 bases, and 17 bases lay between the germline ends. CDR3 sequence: CASSFEGLPGDEQFF. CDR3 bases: TGCGCCAGCAGCTTCGAGGGGCTTCCAGGGGATGAGCAGTTCTTC.

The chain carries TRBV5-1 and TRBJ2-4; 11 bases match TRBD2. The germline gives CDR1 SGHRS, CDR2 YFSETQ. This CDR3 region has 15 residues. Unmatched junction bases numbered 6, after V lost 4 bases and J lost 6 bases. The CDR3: CASSPVAGGPNIQYF. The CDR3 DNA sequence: TGCGCCAGCAGCCCAGTAGCGGGGGGGCCAAACATTCAGTACTTC.

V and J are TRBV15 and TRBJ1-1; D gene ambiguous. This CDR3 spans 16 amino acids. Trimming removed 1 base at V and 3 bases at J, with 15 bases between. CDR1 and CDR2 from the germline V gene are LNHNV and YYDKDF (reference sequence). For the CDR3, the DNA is TGTGCCACCAGCAGAGTAAGGTCACGGAGATACACTGAAGCTTTCTTT. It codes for CATSRVRSRRYTEAFF.

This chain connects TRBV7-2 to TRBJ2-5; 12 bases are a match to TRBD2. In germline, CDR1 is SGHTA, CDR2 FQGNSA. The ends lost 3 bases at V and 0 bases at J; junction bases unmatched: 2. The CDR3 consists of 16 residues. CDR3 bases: TGTGCCAGCAGCTTCACTAGCGGGGGGAACCAAGAGACCCAGTACTTC. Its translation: CASSFTSGGNQETQYF. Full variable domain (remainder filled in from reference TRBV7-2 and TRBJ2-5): GAGVSQSPSNKVTEKGKDVELRCDPISGHTALYWYRQSLGQGLEFLIYFQGNSAPDKSGLPSDRFSAERTGGSVSTLTIQRTQQEDSAVYLCASSFTSGGNQETQYFGPGTRLLVL.

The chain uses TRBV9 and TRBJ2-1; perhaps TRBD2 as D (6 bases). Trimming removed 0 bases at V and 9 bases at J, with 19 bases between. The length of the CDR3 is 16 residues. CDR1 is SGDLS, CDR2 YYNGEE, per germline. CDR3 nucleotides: TGTGCCAGCAGCGTAGTGGCTCAGGGAGGTAAAGCTGAGCAGTTCTTC. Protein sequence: CASSVVAQGGKAEQFF.

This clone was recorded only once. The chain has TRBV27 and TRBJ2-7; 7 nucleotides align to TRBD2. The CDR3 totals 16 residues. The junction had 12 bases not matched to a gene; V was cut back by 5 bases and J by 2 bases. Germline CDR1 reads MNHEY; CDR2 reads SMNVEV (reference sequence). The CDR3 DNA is TGTGCCAGCAGTCCTAAACAGACTAGCAGGGCCTACGAGCAGTACTTC. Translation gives CASSPKQTSRAYEQYF.

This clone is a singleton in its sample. The CDR3 here is CASKRSGWNTEAFF. The CDR3, as DNA: TGTGCCAGCAAACGGTCAGGGTGGAACACTGAAGCTTTCTTT. V gene TRBV6-5 combines with J gene TRBJ1-1; tentative D call: TRBD1 (5 bases). V was pared by 7 bases and J by 1 base, with 13 bases between. The CDR3 runs to 14 residues. In germline, CDR1 is MNHEY, CDR2 SVGAGI.

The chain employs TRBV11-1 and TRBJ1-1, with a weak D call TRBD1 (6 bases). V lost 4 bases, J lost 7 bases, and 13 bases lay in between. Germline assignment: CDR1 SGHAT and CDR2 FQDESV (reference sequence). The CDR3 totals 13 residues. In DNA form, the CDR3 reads TGTGCCAGCAGCTCCAGACAGGCAAGTGAAGCTTTCTTT. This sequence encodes CASSSRQASEAFF.

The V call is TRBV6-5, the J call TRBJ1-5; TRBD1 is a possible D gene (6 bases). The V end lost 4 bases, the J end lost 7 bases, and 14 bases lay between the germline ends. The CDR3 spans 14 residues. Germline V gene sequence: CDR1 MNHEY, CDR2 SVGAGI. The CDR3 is CASSSSRGRQPQHF. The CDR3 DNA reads TGTGCCAGCAGTTCCTCCAGGGGAAGACAGCCCCAGCATTTT.

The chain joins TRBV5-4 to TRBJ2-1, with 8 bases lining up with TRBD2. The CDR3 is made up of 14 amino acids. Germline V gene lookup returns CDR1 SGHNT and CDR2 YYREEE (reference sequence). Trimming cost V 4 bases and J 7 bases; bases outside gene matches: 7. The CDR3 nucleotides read TGTGCCAGCAGCCGGCCGGGACTAGATAATGAGCAGTTCTTC. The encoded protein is CASSRPGLDNEQFF.

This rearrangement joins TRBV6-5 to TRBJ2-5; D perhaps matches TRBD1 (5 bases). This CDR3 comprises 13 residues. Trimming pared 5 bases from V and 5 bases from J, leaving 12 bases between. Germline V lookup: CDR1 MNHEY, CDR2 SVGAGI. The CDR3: CASSEQGVETQYF. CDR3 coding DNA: TGTGCCAGCAGTGAGCAGGGTGTCGAGACCCAGTACTTC.

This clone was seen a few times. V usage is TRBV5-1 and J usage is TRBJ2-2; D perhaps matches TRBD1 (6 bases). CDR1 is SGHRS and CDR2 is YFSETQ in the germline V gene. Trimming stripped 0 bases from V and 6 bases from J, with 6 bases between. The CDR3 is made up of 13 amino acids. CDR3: CASSLGGPGELFF. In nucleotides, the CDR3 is TGCGCCAGCAGCTTGGGGGGGCCCGGGGAGCTGTTTTTT.

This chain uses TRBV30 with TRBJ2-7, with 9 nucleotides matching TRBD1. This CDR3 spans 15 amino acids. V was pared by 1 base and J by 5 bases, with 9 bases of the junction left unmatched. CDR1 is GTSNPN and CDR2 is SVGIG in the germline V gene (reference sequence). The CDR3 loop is CAWSGHDRGEDEQYF. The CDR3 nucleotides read TGTGCCTGGAGTGGACACGACAGGGGGGAGGACGAGCAGTACTTC.

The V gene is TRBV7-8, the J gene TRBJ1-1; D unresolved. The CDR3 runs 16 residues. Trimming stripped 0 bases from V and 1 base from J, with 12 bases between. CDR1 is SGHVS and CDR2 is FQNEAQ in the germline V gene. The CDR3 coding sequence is TGTGCCAGCAGCTTAGCGGAGCCCCGGGAGAACACTGAAGCTTTCTTT. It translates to CASSLAEPRENTEAFF.

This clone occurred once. The CDR3 reads CASSRDRGQTNTEAFF. For the CDR3, the DNA is TGTGCCAGCAGCCGGGATCGTGGACAGACGAACACTGAAGCTTTCTTT. This sequence joins TRBV4-2 and TRBJ1-1, with D possibly TRBD1 on 6 matching bases. CDR1 LGHNA and CDR2 YNFKEQ come from the germline V gene. The CDR3 consists of 16 residues. Trimming removed 4 bases at V and 1 base at J, with 16 bases between.

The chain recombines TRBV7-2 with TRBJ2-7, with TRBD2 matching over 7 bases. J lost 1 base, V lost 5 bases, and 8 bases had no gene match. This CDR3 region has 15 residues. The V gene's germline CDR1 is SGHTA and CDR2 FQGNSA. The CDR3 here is CASSPRGVLSYEQYF. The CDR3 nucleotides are TGTGCCAGCAGCCCCCGGGGGGTACTTTCCTACGAGCAGTACTTC.